This entry lists 25 T cell receptor beta chains sequenced from one sample in a study of T cells after posttransplantation cyclophosphamide. Method: immunoSEQ multiplex PCR; TCRdb's copy keeps in-frame clones and lacks some. The sample carries about 16,000 clones, 87% recorded once. Control samples came 1 year after myeloablative marrow transplants with methotrexate plus calcineurin inhibitor. Material: PBMCs, obtained after an allogeneic stem cell transplant with a calcineurin inhibitor and methotrexate. These receptors were taken from a male patient between 45 and 59 years old who received an allogeneic stem cell transplant from an unrelated donor, was CMV-positive, and had chronic GVHD only. The graft donor may have given rise to some T cells.

The rearrangement links TRBV27 to TRBJ2-5; 7 nucleotides match TRBD2. The CDR3 is 14 amino acids. Germline values: CDR1 MNHEY, CDR2 SMNVEV (reference sequence). After removal of 6 bases from V and 3 bases from J, the junction contained 7 bases not matched to a gene. The CDR3 DNA reads TGTGCCAGCAGCCGGACGGGGGGAGAAGAGACCCAGTACTTC. It specifies CASSRTGGEETQYF.

This chain joins TRBV6-5 and TRBJ1-1; D unclear. CDR3 size: 16 residues. Germline V gene lookup returns CDR1 MNHEY and CDR2 SVGAGI. The germline V and J ends were trimmed by 0 bases and 8 bases, with 19 bases remaining between them. CDR3 sequence: CASSYSQYKPHGEAFF. Here the CDR3 DNA reads TGTGCCAGCAGTTACTCGCAATACAAACCACACGGGGAAGCTTTCTTT.

The chain employs TRBV10-3 and TRBJ2-5, with D uncertain. The DNA end favors TRBJ2-7, so the J call may be wrong. Germline CDR1 ENHRY, CDR2 SYGVKD. The CDR3 loop spans 15 amino acids. The CDR3 sequence: CAISETLPGFYEQYF. In DNA, the CDR3 is TGTGCCATCAGTGAGACACTACCCGGATTCTACGAGCAGTACTTC.

The table lists this clone with a count of one. This chain joins TRBV18 and TRBJ2-7, with D maybe TRBD2 (5 bases). CDR3 size: 14 residues. Germline assignment: CDR1 KGHSH and CDR2 LQKENI. The V end lost 6 bases, the J end lost 6 bases, and 18 bases lay between the germline ends. For the CDR3, the DNA is TGTGCCAGCTCCCTCGGGGAGTTCCGCTTCGAGCAGTACTTC. This codes for CASSLGEFRFEQYF. Full variable domain (missing parts from reference TRBV18 and TRBJ2-7): NAGVMQNPRHLVRRRGQEARLRCSPMKGHSHVYWYRQLPEEGLKFMVYLQKENIIDESGMPKERFSAEFPKEGPSILRIQQVVRGDSAAYFCASSLGEFRFEQYFGPGTRLTVT.

V gene TRBV7-2 combines with J gene TRBJ2-5, with 11 bases aligning to TRBD1. Germline V CDR1 and CDR2: SGHTA, FQGNSA. The V gene end was trimmed by 3 bases and the J gene end by 4 bases; junction bases not matched to a gene: 4. The CDR3 sequence is 15 residues long. The CDR3, as DNA: TGTGCCAGCAGCTTGGGACAGGGGGTAGGAGAGACCCAGTACTTC. It encodes CASSLGQGVGETQYF.

This chain joins TRBV5-8 and TRBJ1-5; 8 nucleotides align to TRBD1. The CDR3 is made up of 17 amino acids. From germline, CDR1 is SGHTS and CDR2 YDEGEE. V gave up 2 bases and J gave up 1 base; unmatched junction bases: 8. Here the CDR3 reads CASSFLQGVRSNQPQHF. For the CDR3, the DNA is TGTGCCAGCAGCTTTTTACAGGGGGTAAGAAGCAATCAGCCCCAGCATTTT.

The rearrangement joins TRBV15 to TRBJ1-4; unclear D gene. CDR1 LNHNV and CDR2 YYDKDF come from the germline V gene (reference sequence). This CDR3 contains 14 residues. The V end was cut by 1 base, the J end by 0 bases, with 3 bases between. CDR3 loop: CATSRAATNEKLFF. CDR3 in DNA: TGTGCCACCAGCAGAGCAGCAACTAATGAAAAACTGTTTTTT.

The chain has TRBV5-5 and TRBJ2-1; 10 bases are shared with TRBD1. Germline loops: CDR1 SGHKS, CDR2 YYEKEE (reference sequence). With 3 bases clipped from V and 3 bases from J, the junction kept 3 bases outside the gene matches. CDR3 length: 15 amino acids. CDR3 nucleotide sequence: TGTGCCAGCAGCTCCGGACAGGGGGACTACAATGAGCAGTTCTTC. Amino acids: CASSSGQGDYNEQFF.

CDR3 nucleotides: TGTGCCAGCAGCGTAGGAGCCCTTATACAAGAGACCCAGTACTTC. Its translation is CASSVGALIQETQYF. The V call is TRBV9, the J call TRBJ2-5; D is ambiguous. Trimming stripped 0 bases from V and 2 bases from J, with 11 bases between. CDR1 SGDLS and CDR2 YYNGEE come from the germline V gene. This CDR3 is built from 15 residues.

The rearrangement uses TRBV27 and TRBJ2-5; D is possibly TRBD1 (5 bases). The V and J ends lost 5 bases and 1 base respectively, with 8 bases between them. The CDR3 is 13 residues long. CDR1 and CDR2 (germline): MNHEY, SMNVEV (reference sequence). The CDR3 DNA reads TGTGCCAGCAGTCGACAGCCCCAAGAGACCCAGTACTTC. It is translated as CASSRQPQETQYF.

This chain joins TRBV5-1 and TRBJ1-2; tentative D call: TRBD1 (5 bases). Trimming took 3 bases from V and 9 from J, leaving 18 bases between them. Germline values: CDR1 SGHRS, CDR2 YFSETQ. There are 14 residues in the CDR3. CDR3 loop: CASSWTSREGSYTF. The DNA of the CDR3 is TGCGCCAGCAGCTGGACTTCCCGGGAGGGGAGCTACACCTTC. The variable domain in full, with the rest retrieved from reference TRBV5-1 and TRBJ1-2, is KAGVTQTPRYLIKTRGQQVTLSCSPISGHRSVSWYQQTPGQGLQFLFEYFSETQRNKGNFPGRFSGRQFSNSRSEMNVSTLELGDSALYLCASSWTSREGSYTFGSGTRLTVV.

J is TRBJ2-1 and V is TRBV4-1, with 7 bases that match TRBD2. With 4 bases clipped from V and 1 base from J, the junction kept 13 bases outside the gene matches. The CDR3 runs 18 residues. Per germline, CDR1 MGHRA and CDR2 YSYEKL. The DNA of the CDR3 is TGCGCCAGCAGCCTTAGAGACAGCGGGGTTCCGTCCTACAATGAGCAGTTCTTC. Encoded protein: CASSLRDSGVPSYNEQFF.

Only one count was recorded for this clone. This chain joins TRBV11-2 and TRBJ2-1; 15 positions agree with TRBD2. Looked up from germline, CDR1 is SGHAT and CDR2 is FQNNGV. The CDR3 loop spans 16 amino acids. V lost 3 bases to trimming and J lost 9 bases; unmatched junction nucleotides: 6. In DNA form, the CDR3 reads TGTGCCAGCAGCTTTCCCGGGACTAGCGGGAGGATTGAGCAGTTCTTC. It codes for CASSFPGTSGRIEQFF.

This rearrangement joins TRBV27 to TRBJ2-7, with 7 positions matching TRBD2. Unmatched junction bases numbered 5, after V lost 10 bases and J lost 2 bases. Germline V CDR1 and CDR2: MNHEY, SMNVEV (reference sequence). This CDR3 contains 12 residues. The DNA for the CDR3 is TGTGCCATTCCTAGCGGTCCCTACGAGCAGTACTTC. Protein sequence: CAIPSGPYEQYF.

This clone was counted a single time. The chain recombines TRBV29-1 with TRBJ2-1; 13 bases map to TRBD2. Germline V gives CDR1 SQVTM, CDR2 ANQGSEA. CDR3 length: 14 amino acids. V gave up 6 bases and J gave up 6 bases; unmatched junction bases: 5. The CDR3 region has the DNA TGCAGCGTGAGGGGGACTAGCGGGATCAATGAGCAGTTCTTC. This gives the protein CSVRGTSGINEQFF.

This sequence joins TRBV9 and TRBJ2-3; 7 nucleotides agree with TRBD2. The CDR3 runs to 17 residues. Looked up from germline, CDR1 is SGDLS and CDR2 is YYNGEE. V dropped 0 bases and J dropped 2; count of bases not matched to a gene: 9. The CDR3 nucleotides are TGTGCCAGCAGCGTAGGGGGGGGAGGGGCATCCACAGATACGCAGTATTTT. This translates into CASSVGGGGASTDTQYF.

V and J are TRBV6-6 and TRBJ2-2, with a tentative D call TRBD2 (5 bases). Germline V gene sequence: CDR1 MNHNY, CDR2 SVGAGI (reference sequence). Trimming cost V 6 bases and J 5 bases, with 7 bases left between them. The CDR3 consists of 12 residues. The CDR3 nucleotides read TGTGCCAGCAGAGAGGGAACCGGGGAGCTGTTTTTT. Its protein product is CASREGTGELFF.

The chain is built from TRBV5-8 and TRBJ2-3, with D perhaps TRBD1 (6 bases). There are 16 residues in the CDR3. Trimming stripped 4 bases from V and 5 bases from J, with 20 bases between. Per the germline V gene, CDR1 is SGHTS and CDR2 is YDEGEE. As DNA, the CDR3 is TGTGCCAGCAGCGCCTTCTTGTTTAACAGGGAAGATACGCAGTATTTT. It is translated as CASSAFLFNREDTQYF.

The chain employs TRBV18 and TRBJ2-1; 9 positions match TRBD1. This CDR3 comprises 15 residues. J lost 7 bases, V lost 6 bases, and 10 bases had no gene match. The germline V gene has CDR1 KGHSH and CDR2 LQKENI. The CDR3 loop is CASSQQGASENEQFF. The CDR3 coding sequence is TGTGCCAGCTCGCAACAGGGGGCGTCGGAAAATGAGCAGTTCTTC.

With respect to this clone: The DNA is omitted, as the CDR3 cannot be located on it reliably, and the CDR3 follows TCRdb's listing. CDR3 sequence reads: CASSQDHGFGPGETQYF. The chain employs TRBV4-1 and TRBJ2-5; the D call in the table, TRBD1, was not verified against the DNA. The CDR3 extends over 17 residues, inclusive of both ends. The germline V gene has CDR1 MGHRA and CDR2 YSYEKL.

This clone has just one count. The rearrangement links TRBV7-9 to TRBJ2-7, with TRBD2 identical over 7 bases. V gave up 5 bases and J gave up 1 base; unmatched junction bases: 11. The CDR3 is made up of 16 amino acids. Germline lookup yields CDR1 SEHNR and CDR2 FQNEAQ (reference sequence). Here the CDR3 reads CASSANFGEGSYEQYF. Here the CDR3 DNA reads TGTGCCAGCAGCGCTAACTTCGGGGAGGGGTCCTACGAGCAGTACTTC.

This CDR3 is CASSSGTGGDEQYF. In DNA, the CDR3 is TGTGCCAGCAGTTCCGGGACAGGGGGCGACGAGCAGTACTTC. The V and J genes are TRBV6-5 and TRBJ2-7; 12 nucleotides match TRBD1. The CDR3 consists of 14 residues. After removal of 4 bases from V and 5 bases from J, the junction contained 3 bases not matched to a gene. Germline V gene lookup returns CDR1 MNHEY and CDR2 SVGAGI.

The V call is TRBV28, the J call TRBJ1-1; 9 bases are shared with TRBD1. After removal of 7 bases from V and 5 bases from J, the junction contained 8 bases not matched to a gene. Germline CDR1 and CDR2: MDHEN and SYDVKM. The CDR3 extends over 14 amino acids. The CDR3 coding sequence is TGTGCCAGCATCGGGGGGACAGGGATAACTGAAGCTTTCTTT. It is translated as CASIGGTGITEAFF.

This chain connects TRBV7-2 to TRBJ1-6; the match to TRBD1 covers 7 bases. V dropped 5 bases and J dropped 11; count of bases not matched to a gene: 9. This CDR3 is 14 amino acids long. CDR1 and CDR2 from the germline V gene are SGHTA and FQGNSA. In DNA form, the CDR3 reads TGTGCCAGCAGCCCCCAGACAGGGATCGCACCCCTCCACTTT. This codes for CASSPQTGIAPLHF.

The chain is built from TRBV7-3 and TRBJ2-3; TRBD2 matches at 11 bases. Germline loops: CDR1 SGHTA, CDR2 FQGTGA. The CDR3 consists of 17 residues. V shed 2 bases and J 4 bases; nucleotides not matched to a gene: 8. CDR3 DNA sequence: TGTGCCAGCAGCTTAGTAGCGGGAGGGCCCAGAGCAGATACGCAGTATTTT. As protein: CASSLVAGGPRADTQYF.